The source of this TCR beta chain is a study of control samples from healthy donors and cancer patients. V was cut by 6 bases and J by 1 base, with 12 bases left in between. Germline CDR1 is KGHSH and CDR2 is LQKENI. The CDR3 extends over 14 amino acids. Profiled with immunoSEQ multiplex PCR; TCRdb holds only in-frame clones, not every one. The repertoire has roughly 38,000 clones, over 80% of them found once; the top ten carry 40% to 50%. This clonotype was sampled from a man aged 60 to 69 in good health. V and J are TRBV18 and TRBJ1-1, with a possible D match to TRBD1 (6 bases). Sequenced input: blood. The CDR3: CASSPGGPNTEAFF. In DNA form, the CDR3 reads TGTGCCAGCTCCCCCGGGGGCCCGAACACTGAAGCTTTCTTT.